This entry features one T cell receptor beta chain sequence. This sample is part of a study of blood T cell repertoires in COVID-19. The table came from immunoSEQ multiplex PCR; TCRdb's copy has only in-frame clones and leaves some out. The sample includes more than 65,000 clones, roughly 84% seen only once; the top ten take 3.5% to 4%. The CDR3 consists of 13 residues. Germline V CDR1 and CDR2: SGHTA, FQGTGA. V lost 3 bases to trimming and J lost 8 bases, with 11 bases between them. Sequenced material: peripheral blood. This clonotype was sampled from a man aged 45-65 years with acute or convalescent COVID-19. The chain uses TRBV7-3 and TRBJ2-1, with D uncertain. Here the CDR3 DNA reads TGTGCCAGCAGCTTCCGAGGATCGGATGAGCAGTTCTTC. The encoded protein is CASSFRGSDEQFF.